These 26 T cell receptor beta chains were all obtained from the same sample, sequenced in a study of cytomegalovirus exposure and HLA in healthy donors. Use of 60 Vbeta and 13 Jbeta primers characterized the PCR. Sequenced by immunoSEQ multiplex PCR; TCRdb stores in-frame clones only, minus some. This table holds over 100,000 clones. The sequenced material came from PBMCs. The receptors come from a young man in good health and CMV-seronegative.

The V gene is TRBV5-1, the J gene TRBJ1-1, with 7 bases that match TRBD1. The CDR3 totals 14 residues. Trimming at V came to 0 bases and at J to 4 bases, leaving 3 bases not matched to a gene. Looked up from germline, CDR1 is SGHRS and CDR2 is YFSETQ. In DNA form, the CDR3 reads TGCGCCAGCAGCTTGGGACAGGGTCCCACTGAAGCTTTCTTT. This codes for CASSLGQGPTEAFF.

The chain joins TRBV29-1 to TRBJ1-1; 9 positions match TRBD1. CDR3 size: 14 residues. The V gene end was trimmed by 6 bases and the J gene end by 3 bases; junction bases not matched to a gene: 8. Germline V gives CDR1 SQVTM, CDR2 ANQGSEA. The CDR3 nucleotides are TGCAGCGTAACCGGGACAGGGCAGGACACTGAAGCTTTCTTT. This codes for CSVTGTGQDTEAFF.

The chain employs TRBV28 and TRBJ2-1, with unresolved D. CDR1 and CDR2 (germline): MDHEN, SYDVKM. This CDR3 is 13 amino acids long. V was shortened by 4 bases and J by 7 bases, with 11 bases between the two germline ends. For the CDR3, the DNA is TGTGCCAGCAGTTGGTCCGTACAGAATGAGCAGTTCTTC. It codes for CASSWSVQNEQFF.

The chain uses TRBV7-2 and TRBJ2-7; perhaps TRBD1 as D (6 bases). The CDR3 loop spans 15 amino acids. Germline V gives CDR1 SGHTA, CDR2 FQGNSA. V shed 2 bases and J shed 0 bases, with 11 bases lying between them. The CDR3 coding sequence is TGTGCCAGCAGCTTACGTACAGGGTCCTCCTACGAGCAGTACTTC. Protein product: CASSLRTGSSYEQYF. The full variable domain, completed using reference TRBV7-2 and TRBJ2-7, is GAGVSQSPSNKVTEKGKDVELRCDPISGHTALYWYRQSLGQGLEFLIYFQGNSAPDKSGLPSDRFSAERTGGSVSTLTIQRTQQEDSAVYLCASSLRTGSSYEQYFGPGTRLTVT.

J is TRBJ2-7 and V is TRBV27; 9 bases map to TRBD1. The CDR3 runs to 14 residues. The germline V gene has CDR1 MNHEY and CDR2 SMNVEV (reference sequence). With 2 bases clipped from V and 7 bases from J, the junction kept 6 bases outside the gene matches. The CDR3 nucleotides are TGTGCCAGCAGTTTAAACAGGGGGCAGGGGGAGCAGTACTTC. This sequence encodes CASSLNRGQGEQYF.

The chain couples TRBV5-8 to TRBJ1-5; unclear D gene. The V end was cut by 1 base, the J end by 4 bases, with 12 bases between. Germline CDR1 and CDR2: SGHTS and YDEGEE. The CDR3 has 15 amino acids. CDR3: CASSLYLAENQPQHF. As DNA, the CDR3 is TGTGCCAGCAGCTTGTATTTGGCGGAAAATCAGCCCCAGCATTTT.

This chain connects TRBV5-8 to TRBJ1-5; perhaps TRBD1 as D (6 bases). This CDR3 has 15 residues. Trimming shortened V by 2 bases and J by 3 bases, and 12 bases separated the two germline ends. The germline V gene encodes CDR1 SGHTS and CDR2 YDEGEE. CDR3 residues: CASSLGQGHNQPQHF. The CDR3 region has the DNA TGTGCCAGCAGCTTAGGGCAGGGGCACAATCAGCCCCAGCATTTT.

The chain recombines TRBV12-5 with TRBJ2-6; D might be TRBD1 (5 bases). Trimming removed 2 bases at V and 3 bases at J, with 14 bases between. The CDR3 length is 17 residues. Germline assignment: CDR1 LGHNT and CDR2 FRNRAP. The chain's CDR3 is CASGLRAGPGGANVLTF. The CDR3 DNA sequence: TGTGCTAGTGGTTTGAGGGCAGGGCCTGGTGGGGCCAACGTCCTGACTTTC.

The gene calls are TRBV19 and TRBJ2-7; D might be TRBD2 (7 bases). Trimming shortened V by 3 bases and J by 0 bases, and 15 bases separated the two germline ends. This CDR3 is 16 amino acids long. Per the germline V gene, CDR1 is LNHDA and CDR2 is SQIVND (reference sequence). This CDR3 reads CASSMEGGRGSYEQYF. For the CDR3, the DNA is TGTGCCAGTAGTATGGAGGGGGGGAGGGGCTCCTACGAGCAGTACTTC.

The chain combines TRBV5-1 with TRBJ1-4; TRBD1 is a possible D gene (5 bases). V was trimmed by 1 base and J by 5 bases, leaving 9 bases between them. Germline V gene data show CDR1 as SGHRS and CDR2 as YFSETQ. The CDR3 spans 14 residues. In nucleotides, the CDR3 is TGCGCCAGCAGCTTGTTGTGGGGCAATGAAAAACTGTTTTTT. Translated, it gives CASSLLWGNEKLFF.

The chain carries TRBV4-1 and TRBJ1-1; 8 bases map to TRBD1. V was pared by 0 bases and J by 0 bases, with 3 bases of the junction left unmatched. In germline, CDR1 is MGHRA, CDR2 YSYEKL. The CDR3 has 16 amino acids. CDR3 sequence (DNA): TGCGCCAGCAGCCAAGAAGGACAGGGTTTGAACACTGAAGCTTTCTTT. Residues: CASSQEGQGLNTEAFF.

The rearrangement joins TRBV30 to TRBJ1-5, with 7 bases lining up with TRBD1. Germline V gives CDR1 GTSNPN, CDR2 SVGIG (reference sequence). J gave up 3 bases and V 2 bases, and 1 base lay outside the gene matches. This CDR3 comprises 13 residues. CDR3 nucleotide sequence: TGTGCCTGGAGTCAGGGGGACAATCAGCCCCAGCATTTT. This sequence encodes CAWSQGDNQPQHF.

CDR3: CASSLGKWDRVSDTGELFF. The CDR3, as DNA: TGTGCCAGCAGCTTGGGGAAATGGGACAGGGTATCGGACACCGGGGAGCTGTTTTTT. The gene calls are TRBV28 and TRBJ2-2, with 9 bases aligning to TRBD1. The CDR3 sequence is 19 residues long. V dropped 6 bases and J dropped 3; count of bases not matched to a gene: 17. Germline CDR1 and CDR2: MDHEN and SYDVKM.

The J gene is TRBJ1-2, the V gene TRBV28, with 9 bases fitting TRBD1. The germline gives CDR1 MDHEN, CDR2 SYDVKM. V lost 5 bases to trimming and J lost 0 bases; unmatched junction nucleotides: 13. This CDR3 is built from 18 residues. The CDR3 sequence: CASSRTGVIGSANYGYTF. In DNA form, the CDR3 reads TGTGCCAGCAGTCGGACAGGGGTAATAGGGTCAGCTAACTATGGCTACACCTTC.

The chain employs TRBV7-9 and TRBJ1-6; a possible D gene is TRBD1 (6 bases). This CDR3 has 13 amino acids. Germline assignment: CDR1 SEHNR and CDR2 FQNEAQ (reference sequence). Trimming pared 1 base from V and 13 bases from J, leaving 11 bases between. CDR3 in DNA: TGTGCCAGCAGCTTAGAAAACAGGGACCCCCTCCACTTT. Translating it yields CASSLENRDPLHF.

The genes are TRBV18 and TRBJ2-4; D is perhaps TRBD2 (5 bases). The V gene lost 3 bases and the J gene lost 1 base, with 13 bases spanning the gap. The CDR3 covers 16 residues. Germline CDR1 reads KGHSH; CDR2 reads LQKENI. CDR3 sequence (DNA): TGTGCCAGCTCACCGGACTTTGGGGATGCCAAAAACATTCAGTACTTC. This sequence encodes CASSPDFGDAKNIQYF.

The V and J genes are TRBV27 and TRBJ2-1, with TRBD2 matching over 8 bases. Germline values: CDR1 MNHEY, CDR2 SMNVEV (reference sequence). The junction had 17 bases not matched to a gene; V was cut back by 7 bases and J by 3 bases. The CDR3 totals 18 residues. The CDR3 bases are TGTGCCAGCACCCTAATTTACCGCGCCGGGACTAGCTACAATGAGCAGTTCTTC. Translation: CASTLIYRAGTSYNEQFF.

J is TRBJ2-5 and V is TRBV19; D possibly corresponds to TRBD2 (5 bases). Germline V lookup: CDR1 LNHDA, CDR2 SQIVND (reference sequence). Trimming took off 10 bases at V and 3 bases at J, with 15 bases between the two ends. This CDR3 is built from 13 residues. CDR3 sequence: CATSGFTKETQYF. Here the CDR3 DNA reads TGTGCCACCTCGGGATTCACTAAAGAGACCCAGTACTTC.

The chain recombines TRBV4-3 with TRBJ2-7, with a tentative D call TRBD1 (5 bases). V was cut by 0 bases and J by 6 bases, with 9 bases left in between. CDR1 LGHNA and CDR2 YSLEER come from the germline V gene. CDR3 size: 13 residues. The CDR3 DNA reads TGCGCCAGCAGCCAAGATCAAGGGGCCGAGCAGTACTTC. This codes for CASSQDQGAEQYF.

Details on this clone: In the same sample, other DNA sequences code for this CDR3. V is TRBV9 and J is TRBJ2-3, with 11 nucleotides matching TRBD2. After removal of 2 bases from V and 3 bases from J, the junction contained 2 bases not matched to a gene. This CDR3 region has 15 residues. Germline CDR1 reads SGDLS; CDR2 reads YYNGEE. CDR3 region: CASSVLAGGTDTQYF. Written as DNA, the CDR3 is TGTGCCAGCAGCGTTTTAGCGGGGGGGACAGATACGCAGTATTTT.

CDR3 protein: CASSRGGRDTQYF. In nucleotides, the CDR3 is TGTGCCAGCAGTCGCGGGGGAAGAGATACGCAGTATTTT. The chain uses TRBV25-1 and TRBJ2-3; 7 bases agree with TRBD2. Losses at the gene ends were 5 bases for V and 5 bases for J; bases not matched to a gene: 4. This CDR3 is 13 amino acids long. Germline CDR1 is MGHDK and CDR2 is SYGVNS.

This chain connects TRBV7-9 to TRBJ1-1; D is unresolved. The germline V gene has CDR1 SEHNR and CDR2 FQNEAQ (reference sequence). Trimming stripped 3 bases from V and 4 bases from J, with 9 bases between. The CDR3 is 13 residues long. CDR3 nucleotides: TGTGCCAGCAGCTTCGACGCGGGCACTGAAGCTTTCTTT. Translation gives CASSFDAGTEAFF.

V gene TRBV27 combines with J gene TRBJ2-1, with D unclear. The V and J ends lost 5 bases and 11 bases respectively, with 19 bases between them. The CDR3 totals 14 residues. CDR1 and CDR2 (germline): MNHEY, SMNVEV (reference sequence). The DNA of the CDR3 is TGTGCCAGCAGTCCCGTGAGGCTAAGCCAGAAGCAGTTCTTC. This gives the protein CASSPVRLSQKQFF.

The chain couples TRBV2 to TRBJ1-5; D possibly corresponds to TRBD1 (5 bases). V shed 7 bases and J shed 7 bases, with 14 bases lying between them. Germline assignment: CDR1 SNHLY and CDR2 FYNNEI. CDR3 length equals 13 residues. For the CDR3, the DNA is TGTGCCAGCAAGTCAGGGTCAAGGCAGCCCCAGCATTTT. Translated: CASKSGSRQPQHF.

This sequence joins TRBV2 and TRBJ1-1, with a tentative D call TRBD1 (6 bases). The V end lost 3 bases, the J end lost 1 base, and 18 bases lay between the germline ends. The CDR3 length is 17 residues. CDR1 is SNHLY, CDR2 FYNNEI, per germline. The CDR3 DNA reads TGTGCCAGCAGTGACCTGACTGCCGCGGGGGCGAACACTGAAGCTTTCTTT. Encoded protein: CASSDLTAAGANTEAFF.

A word on this clone: Other nucleotide sequences in the sample specify the same CDR3. The chain carries TRBV7-3 and TRBJ1-6; TRBD1 agrees at 7 bases. This CDR3 has 14 amino acids. From germline, CDR1 is SGHTA and CDR2 FQGTGA. V lost 1 base to trimming and J lost 10 bases; unmatched junction nucleotides: 4. The CDR3 here is CASSLRQGESPLHF. In DNA, the CDR3 is TGTGCCAGCAGCTTAAGACAGGGAGAATCACCCCTCCACTTT. The full variable domain, in which reference TRBV7-3 and TRBJ1-6 provide the parts outside the CDR3, is GAGVSQTPSNKVTEKGKYVELRCDPISGHTALYWYRQSLGQGPEFLIYFQGTGAADDSGLPNDRFFAVRPEGSVSTLKIQRTERGDSAVYLCASSLRQGESPLHFGNGTRLTVT.